These T cell receptor beta chains were read from a single sample in a study of blood T cell repertoires in COVID-19. Generated by immunoSEQ multiplex PCR, the TCRdb table keeps only in-frame clones and is missing some. The data contain 130,000 or so clones, roughly 80% of them singletons. Specimen: peripheral blood. All receptors derive from a woman in her 70s with COVID-19, enrolled during active disease. CDR3s include the opening cysteine and the closing phenylalanine or tryptophan. Each record gives: J gene, V gene, clone size, D gene, CDR3 protein, CDR3 DNA. D genes are given only for firm matches. Some rows have no size entry. The others give once, few or many, or a class for an expanded clone.

TRBJ2-2	TRBV5-1	once	TRBD2	CASGGGLEAGELFF	TGCGCCAGCGGGGGAGGGCTCGAAGCCGGGGAGCTGTTTTTT
TRBJ1-6	TRBV7-8	-	-	CASSPLAGASRSPLHF	TGTGCCAGCAGCCCCCTGGCGGGGGCATCTCGTTCACCCCTCCACTTT
TRBJ1-4	TRBV4-3	-	TRBD1	CASSPGTGDEKLFF	TGCGCCAGCAGCCCCGGGACAGGGGATGAAAAACTGTTTTTT
TRBJ2-1	TRBV9	-	TRBD2	CASSVTSGSYNEQFF	TGTGCCAGCAGCGTTACTAGCGGCTCCTACAATGAGCAGTTCTTC
TRBJ1-6	TRBV7-2	-	-	CASSPGAYNSPLHF	TGTGCCAGCAGCCCAGGGGCGTACAATTCACCCCTCCACTTT
TRBJ1-2	TRBV6-1	-	-	CASSELPGEGYTF	TGTGCCAGCAGTGAATTACCAGGGGAAGGCTACACCTTC
TRBJ1-2	TRBV19	-	-	CATRARGGNYGYTF	TGTGCCACCAGAGCAAGGGGGGGGAACTATGGCTACACCTTC
TRBJ1-2	TRBV5-1	-	TRBD1	CASSFDRETEGYTF	TGCGCCAGCAGTTTTGACAGGGAAACGGAGGGCTACACCTTC
TRBJ2-1	TRBV19	-	TRBD2	CASNSAAGGRNEQFF	TGTGCCAGTAATTCTGCGGCGGGGGGGCGCAATGAGCAGTTCTTC
TRBJ2-2	TRBV7-9	-	TRBD2	CASSHGLAGGTNTGELFF	TGTGCCAGCAGCCATGGACTAGCGGGGGGTACGAACACCGGGGAGCTGTTTTTT
TRBJ1-5	TRBV3-1/TRBV3-2	-	TRBD1	CASSRGPNQPQHF	TGTGCCAGCAGCAGGGGGCCCAATCAGCCCCAGCATTTT
TRBJ1-6	TRBV30	-	TRBD1	CAWSISWGQSNSPLHF	TGTGCCTGGAGTATCTCCTGGGGACAGAGTAATTCACCCCTCCACTTT
TRBJ2-7	TRBV7-2	-	TRBD1	CASSLGGQGRYEQYF	TGTGCCAGCAGCTTAGGGGGACAGGGCCGCTACGAGCAGTACTTC
TRBJ2-7	TRBV19	few	TRBD2	CASSHGGGSSEQYF	TGTGCCAGTAGCCATGGGGGGGGTTCCAGCGAGCAGTACTTC
TRBJ2-3	TRBV14	-	TRBD1	CASSPVLGTGGADTQYF	TGTGCCAGCAGCCCCGTCCTGGGGACAGGGGGCGCAGATACGCAGTATTTT
TRBJ1-2	TRBV24-1	-	-	CATQGLNYGYTF	TGTGCCACGCAGGGTCTTAACTATGGCTACACCTTC
TRBJ1-2	TRBV5-6	-	-	CASSLREDYGYTF	TGTGCCAGCAGCTTACGGGAGGACTATGGCTACACCTTC